This T cell receptor (beta chain) appears in the sequencing data of a study of blood T cell repertoires in COVID-19. Overall study context: Some COVID-19 samples were acute and others convalescent; all came from the United States, Italy and Spain.

TCRdb's copy holds only in-frame clones and misses some; the assay was immunoSEQ multiplex PCR. The sample contains fewer than 250,000 clones, just under 90% of which appear only once. In terms of age and location, participants ranged from roughly 18 to 90 years and lived in about 25 US areas. Clinical history as reported by participants underpinned cohort assignment. The study recruited exposed participants who had met a COVID-19 case within 2 weeks before entry. The germline V gene has CDR1 LNHDA and CDR2 SQIVND (reference sequence). V lost 3 bases and J 0 bases, leaving 10 bases between the germline ends. This CDR3 is 15 amino acids long.

The chain links TRBV19 to TRBJ2-3, with D perhaps TRBD2 (6 bases). Sequencing was done on a sample of PBMCs or T cells enriched from blood (not recorded which). The TCR sequence derives from a man in his fifties who had been exposed to COVID-19. CDR3 nucleotides: TGTGCCAGTAGTATTAGGAGGGTAAGCACAGATACGCAGTATTTT. Translated: CASSIRRVSTDTQYF.